This entry concerns a single TCR beta chain. Its specificity is unknown. This sample is drawn from a study of blood T cells in healthy people across ages. Alongside a J-beta primer mix, a sample-barcoded 5' primer served in a second PCR lasting 7 to 11 cycles. TCRdb ran MiXCR on the 5' RACE reads and lists one entry per CDR3 protein. The data hold around 1,000,000 distinct CDR3 sequences, with approximately 26% observed a single time. Study-level findings and limits: Greater diversity and more naive CD4+ cells were seen in long-lived donors than in aged donors.

CDR3 length: 17 residues. The V gene's germline CDR1 is MNHEY and CDR2 SVGAGI. The trim removed 5 bases at V and 2 bases at J, leaving 10 bases unmatched. These data were also filed under a second study, of T cells of mothers and their children. From that paper: The second PCR's M1S primer added sample barcodes and 2-4 random nucleotides. When mothers and children were related, their normalized repertoire overlap, which was always slightly higher, did not differ significantly from that of unrelated pairs.

The clonotype was recovered from a girl aged 2-10 years in good health. This chain joins TRBV6-5 and TRBJ2-4; TRBD1 matches 9 bases. The sequencing sample was made of blood. The CDR3 reads CASSTTGTGLTKNIQYF. The CDR3 nucleotides are TGTGCCAGCAGTACCACCGGGACAGGGCTGACCAAAAACATTCAGTACTTC.